This TCR beta chain was captured by sequencing in a study of blood T cells in healthy people across ages. Trimming pared 2 bases from V and 7 bases from J, leaving 15 bases between. The CDR3 is 13 residues long. Germline values: CDR1 DFQATT, CDR2 SNEGSKA (reference sequence). Primers used in a second PCR of roughly 6 to 11 cycles were a sample-barcoded 5' primer and a J-beta primer mix. In TCRdb, the 5' RACE reads were re-called with MiXCR into one record per CDR3 protein. The repertoire includes some 1.7 million distinct CDR3 sequences, roughly 30% of them detected once, and less than 9.5% sits in the top ten. This clonotype was seen a few times.

The receptor was derived from a woman aged 25 to 39 in good health. This rearrangement joins TRBV20-1 to TRBJ2-7; D gene unclear. Sample: blood. The CDR3 reads CSARIQAGWEQYF. The DNA of the CDR3 is TGCAGTGCTAGAATCCAGGCCGGGTGGGAGCAGTACTTC.